Listed below are T cell receptor beta chains from one sample, sequenced in a study of cytomegalovirus exposure and HLA in healthy donors. Clones were read by immunoSEQ multiplex PCR, and TCRdb kept only the in-frame ones, dropping some. The data show around 140,000 clones, roughly three fifths seen once. The specimen sequenced was PBMCs. Receptors originate from a male donor in good health and CMV-seronegative. Each CDR3 is given with its conserved first and last residue. Each record gives: J gene, clone size, D gene, V gene, CDR3 protein, CDR3 DNA. The D gene is left open where the match is weak. Expanded clones get a size class; other rows say once, few or many, or leave the size out.

TRBJ2-5	.	.	TRBV10-3	CATGGAQETQYF	TGTGCCACCGGGGGAGCTCAAGAGACCCAGTACTTC
TRBJ2-3	.	.	TRBV10-2	CASSEPGADTQYF	TGCGCCAGCAGTGAGCCGGGGGCAGATACGCAGTATTTT
TRBJ2-5	few	.	TRBV18	CASSNLQKETQYF	TGTGCCAGCTCAAATCTCCAGAAAGAGACCCAGTACTTC
TRBJ2-7	.	TRBD1	TRBV14	CASSQVRDGQGVYEQYF	TGTGCCAGCAGCCAAGTCCGAGACGGACAGGGTGTCTACGAGCAGTACTTC
TRBJ2-5	.	TRBD1	TRBV7-9	CASSLPFDRAGRETQYF	TGTGCCAGCAGCTTACCCTTTGACAGGGCTGGGAGAGAGACCCAGTACTTC
TRBJ2-5	.	.	TRBV19	CASTGTVTADQYF	TGTGCCAGCACGGGGACTGTTACCGCCGACCAGTACTTC
TRBJ1-6	.	TRBD1	TRBV7-9	CASTSRQGDNSPLHF	TGTGCCAGCACCTCTCGTCAGGGGGACAATTCACCCCTCCACTTT
TRBJ1-2	.	TRBD1	TRBV6-5	CASRRGQGIYGYTF	TGTGCCAGCCGCCGGGGACAGGGGATCTATGGCTACACCTTC
TRBJ1-1	.	TRBD1	TRBV5-1	CASSWKGQGADTEAFF	TGCGCCAGCAGCTGGAAAGGACAGGGCGCGGACACTGAAGCTTTCTTT
TRBJ1-1	few	.	TRBV19	CASKDEGLGTEAFF	TGTGCCAGTAAGGACGAGGGATTGGGCACTGAAGCTTTCTTT
TRBJ1-6	few	.	TRBV7-2	CASSLGPSQNSPLHF	TGTGCCAGCAGCCTTGGGCCTTCACAAAATTCACCCCTCCACTTT
TRBJ2-6	.	TRBD1	TRBV9	CASSPRAGDRGLTGANVLTF	TGTGCCAGCAGCCCCAGGGCAGGGGACAGGGGGCTGACTGGGGCCAACGTCCTGACTTTC
TRBJ2-1	few	TRBD1	TRBV6-5	CASSYSGTDYNEQFF	TGTGCCAGCAGTTACTCCGGGACAGACTACAATGAGCAGTTCTTC
TRBJ2-7	once	.	TRBV29-1	CSVEGGQGDGYEQYF	TGCAGCGTTGAGGGAGGACAAGGCGATGGCTACGAGCAGTACTTC
TRBJ2-2	.	.	TRBV29-1	CSVVSSNTGELFF	TGCAGCGTTGTCAGTTCGAACACCGGGGAGCTGTTTTTT
TRBJ2-2	few	TRBD2	TRBV7-6	CASSPSMSGGASGELFF	TGTGCCAGCAGCCCCAGCATGAGCGGGGGGGCGTCCGGGGAGCTGTTTTTT
TRBJ1-5	.	.	TRBV7-2	CASSLQRYSNQPQHF	TGTGCCAGCAGCTTACAGCGGTATAGCAATCAGCCCCAGCATTTT
TRBJ1-4	.	.	TRBV5-6	CASSFRDWHEKLFF	TGTGCCAGCAGCTTCAGGGATTGGCATGAAAAACTGTTTTTT
TRBJ1-5	.	.	TRBV6-1	CASSELGGAQPQHF	TGTGCCAGCAGTGAATTAGGAGGGGCCCAGCCCCAGCATTTT
TRBJ2-1	few	TRBD2	TRBV6-1	CASSEYWGGRDDEQFF	TGTGCCAGCAGTGAGTATTGGGGGGGTAGAGACGATGAGCAGTTCTTC
TRBJ1-4	.	.	TRBV11-2	CASSFGGPASEKLFF	TGTGCCAGCAGCTTCGGGGGGCCCGCCAGCGAAAAACTGTTTTTT
TRBJ1-5	.	.	TRBV6-6	CASCREEGPQHF	TGTGCCAGCTGTCGTGAAGAGGGGCCCCAGCATTTT
TRBJ1-1	.	.	TRBV2	CASSWGGQVNTEAFF	TGTGCCAGCAGTTGGGGGGGTCAGGTTAACACTGAAGCTTTCTTT
TRBJ2-2	.	.	TRBV7-9	CASSTKGLNTGELFF	TGTGCCAGCAGCACCAAGGGACTGAACACCGGGGAGCTGTTTTTT
TRBJ2-6	.	TRBD2	TRBV6-5	CASRLGGSGANVLTF	TGTGCCAGCAGACTGGGAGGGTCTGGGGCCAACGTCCTGACTTTC
TRBJ2-5	.	.	TRBV9	CASSGGRGAQETQYF	TGTGCCAGCAGCGGTGGGAGGGGGGCTCAAGAGACCCAGTACTTC
TRBJ2-2	.	TRBD1	TRBV12-5	CASAQPGTGGIGELFF	TGTGCTAGTGCCCAACCCGGGACAGGGGGGATCGGGGAGCTGTTTTTT
TRBJ1-3	.	.	TRBV7-6	CASSRHTGRGNTIYF	TGTGCCAGCAGCCGACACACAGGGCGAGGAAACACCATATATTTT
TRBJ2-3	.	TRBD2	TRBV2	CASKASGGTDTQYF	TGTGCCAGCAAGGCTAGCGGGGGCACAGATACGCAGTATTTT
TRBJ2-2	few	.	TRBV4-1	CASSQVTVNTGELFF	TGCGCCAGCAGCCAAGTGACAGTCAACACCGGGGAGCTGTTTTTT
TRBJ1-1	.	TRBD1	TRBV5-1	CASSLEGAVGTEAFF	TGCGCCAGCAGCTTAGAGGGGGCGGTTGGCACTGAAGCTTTCTTT
TRBJ1-2	.	.	TRBV5-1	CASSLAFDRPYGYTF	TGCGCCAGCAGCTTGGCATTCGACAGGCCCTATGGCTACACCTTC
TRBJ2-5	.	.	TRBV7-7	CASSLTRTASTQYF	TGTGCCAGCAGCTTGACCCGGACAGCCTCGACCCAGTACTTC
TRBJ2-7	.	TRBD2	TRBV4-1	CASSQDSGGALEQYF	TGCGCCAGCAGCCAAGATAGCGGGGGGGCTCTCGAGCAGTACTTC
TRBJ1-5	.	.	TRBV7-2	CASSLGSGGNSNQPQHF	TGTGCCAGCAGCTTAGGGAGCGGTGGAAATAGCAATCAGCCCCAGCATTTT
TRBJ2-7	.	TRBD2	TRBV7-9	CASSYGLALNDEQYF	TGTGCCAGCAGCTACGGACTAGCTCTTAACGACGAGCAGTACTTC
TRBJ2-7	few	TRBD1	TRBV27	CASSLFGTGTYHEQYF	TGTGCCAGCAGTTTATTCGGGACAGGGACCTACCACGAGCAGTACTTC
TRBJ2-1	.	.	TRBV2	CASSEGQGPYNEQFF	TGTGCCAGCAGTGAAGGGCAGGGTCCCTACAATGAGCAGTTCTTC
TRBJ1-1	.	.	TRBV19	CASSMSRGNTEAFF	TGTGCCAGTAGTATGAGCAGGGGCAACACTGAAGCTTTCTTT
TRBJ2-7	once	TRBD1	TRBV6-5	CASSPRQGVYEQYF	TGTGCCAGCAGTCCCCGACAGGGAGTCTACGAGCAGTACTTC
TRBJ2-3	.	TRBD2	TRBV6-1	CASSVTSGGTRATDTQYF	TGTGCCAGCAGTGTGACTAGCGGGGGGACCCGGGCAACAGATACGCAGTATTTT
TRBJ2-2	.	TRBD1	TRBV7-8	CASSSLTRQGASWTGELFF	TGTGCCAGCAGCTCGCTAACGAGACAGGGGGCCTCGTGGACCGGGGAGCTGTTTTTT